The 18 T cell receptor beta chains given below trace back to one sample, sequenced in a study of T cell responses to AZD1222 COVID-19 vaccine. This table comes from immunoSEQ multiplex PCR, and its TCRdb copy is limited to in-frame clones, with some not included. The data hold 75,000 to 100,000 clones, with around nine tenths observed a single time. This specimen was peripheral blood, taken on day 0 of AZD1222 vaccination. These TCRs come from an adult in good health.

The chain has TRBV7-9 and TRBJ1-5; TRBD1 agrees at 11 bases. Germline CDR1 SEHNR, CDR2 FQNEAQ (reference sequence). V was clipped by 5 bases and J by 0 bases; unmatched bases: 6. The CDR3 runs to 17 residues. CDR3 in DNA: TGTGCCAGCAGCCCAGGGACAGGGGGAAATAGCAATCAGCCCCAGCATTTT. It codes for CASSPGTGGNSNQPQHF.

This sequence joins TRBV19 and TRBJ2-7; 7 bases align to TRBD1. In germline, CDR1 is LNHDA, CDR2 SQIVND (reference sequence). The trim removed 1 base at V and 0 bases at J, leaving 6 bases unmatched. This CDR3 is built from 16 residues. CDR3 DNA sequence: TGTGCCAGTAGTATAGGAGGGGGCGGAAGCTCCTACGAGCAGTACTTC. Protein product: CASSIGGGGSSYEQYF.

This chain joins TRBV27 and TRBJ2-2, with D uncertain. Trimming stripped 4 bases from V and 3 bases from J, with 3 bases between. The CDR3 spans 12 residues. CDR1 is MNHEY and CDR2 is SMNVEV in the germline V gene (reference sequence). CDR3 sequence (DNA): TGTGCCAGCAGTTCAGACACCGGGGAGCTGTTTTTT. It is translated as CASSSDTGELFF.

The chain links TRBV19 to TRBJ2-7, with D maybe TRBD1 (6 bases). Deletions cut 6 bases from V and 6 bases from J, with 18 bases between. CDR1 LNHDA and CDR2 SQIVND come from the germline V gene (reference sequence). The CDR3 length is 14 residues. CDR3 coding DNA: TGTGCCAGTAGGCCTCCAGGGGCTAACACCGAGCAGTACTTC. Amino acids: CASRPPGANTEQYF.

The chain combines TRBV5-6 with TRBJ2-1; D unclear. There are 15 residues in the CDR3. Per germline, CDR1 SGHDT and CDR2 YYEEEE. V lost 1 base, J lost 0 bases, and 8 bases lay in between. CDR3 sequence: CASSLTFGSYNEQFF. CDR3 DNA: TGTGCCAGCAGCTTGACCTTTGGCTCCTACAATGAGCAGTTCTTC.

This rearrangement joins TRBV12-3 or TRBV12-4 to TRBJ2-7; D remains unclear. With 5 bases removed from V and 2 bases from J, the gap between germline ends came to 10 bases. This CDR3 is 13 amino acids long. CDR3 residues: CASSLLRAYEQYF. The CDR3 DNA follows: TGTGCCAGCAGTCTACTCCGGGCCTACGAGCAGTACTTC.

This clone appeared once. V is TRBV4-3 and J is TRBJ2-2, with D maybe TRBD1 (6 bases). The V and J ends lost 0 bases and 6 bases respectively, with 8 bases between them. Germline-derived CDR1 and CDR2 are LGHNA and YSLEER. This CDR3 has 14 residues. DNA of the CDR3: TGCGCCAGCAGCCAAGAGGGGGCGGCCGGGGAGCTGTTTTTT. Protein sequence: CASSQEGAAGELFF.

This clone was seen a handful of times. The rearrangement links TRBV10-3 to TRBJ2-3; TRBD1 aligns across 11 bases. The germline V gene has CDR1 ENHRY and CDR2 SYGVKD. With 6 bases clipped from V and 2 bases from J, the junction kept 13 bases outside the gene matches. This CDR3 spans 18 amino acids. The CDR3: CAISPTDRGQGDTDTQYF. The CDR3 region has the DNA TGTGCCATCAGCCCAACTGACCGGGGACAGGGGGACACAGATACGCAGTATTTT.

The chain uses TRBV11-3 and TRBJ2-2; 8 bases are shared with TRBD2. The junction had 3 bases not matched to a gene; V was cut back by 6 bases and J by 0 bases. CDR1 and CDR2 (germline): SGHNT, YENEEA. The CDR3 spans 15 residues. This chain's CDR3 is CASSSGLANTGELFF. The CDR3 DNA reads TGTGCCAGCAGTTCGGGACTAGCGAACACCGGGGAGCTGTTTTTT. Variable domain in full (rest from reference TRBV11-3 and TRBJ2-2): EAGVVQSPRYKIIEKKQPVAFWCNPISGHNTLYWYLQNLGQGPELLIRYENEEAVDDSQLPKDRFSAERLKGVDSTLKIQPAELGDSAVYLCASSSGLANTGELFFGEGSRLTVL.

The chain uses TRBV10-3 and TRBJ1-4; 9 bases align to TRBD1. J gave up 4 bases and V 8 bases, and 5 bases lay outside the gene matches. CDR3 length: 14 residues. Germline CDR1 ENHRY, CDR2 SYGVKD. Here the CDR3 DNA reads TGTGCCATCGGGACAGGGCGTGATAATGAAAAACTGTTTTTT. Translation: CAIGTGRDNEKLFF.

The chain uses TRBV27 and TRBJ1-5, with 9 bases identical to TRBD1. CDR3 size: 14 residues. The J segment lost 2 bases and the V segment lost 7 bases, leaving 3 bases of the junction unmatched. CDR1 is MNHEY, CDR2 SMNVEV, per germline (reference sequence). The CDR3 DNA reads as TGTGCCAGCACCGACAGGGGGGGCAATCAGCCCCAGCATTTT. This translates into CASTDRGGNQPQHF.

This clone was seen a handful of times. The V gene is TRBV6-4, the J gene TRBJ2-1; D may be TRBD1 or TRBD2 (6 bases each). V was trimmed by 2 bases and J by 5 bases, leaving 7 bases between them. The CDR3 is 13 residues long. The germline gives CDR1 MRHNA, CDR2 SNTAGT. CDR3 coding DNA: TGTGCCAGCAGTGACGGGGGGCACAATGAGCAGTTCTTC. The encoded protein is CASSDGGHNEQFF.

The CDR3 loop reads CASVPGQGQPQHF. As DNA, the CDR3 is TGTGCCAGTGTACCGGGACAGGGACAGCCCCAGCATTTT. V usage is TRBV21-1 and J usage is TRBJ1-5; the table assigns TRBD1, which was not confirmed against the DNA. TRBV21-1 is described as a pseudogene. The CDR3 sequence is 13 residues long.

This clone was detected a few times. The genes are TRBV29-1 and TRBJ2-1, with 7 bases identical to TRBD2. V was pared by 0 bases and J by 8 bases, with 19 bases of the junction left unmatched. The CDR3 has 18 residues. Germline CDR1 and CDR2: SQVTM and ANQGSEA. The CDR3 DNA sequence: TGCAGCGTTGAAGATTTGGGCGGGAGTGGGCCCACTTGGGATGAGCAGTTCTTC. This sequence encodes CSVEDLGGSGPTWDEQFF.

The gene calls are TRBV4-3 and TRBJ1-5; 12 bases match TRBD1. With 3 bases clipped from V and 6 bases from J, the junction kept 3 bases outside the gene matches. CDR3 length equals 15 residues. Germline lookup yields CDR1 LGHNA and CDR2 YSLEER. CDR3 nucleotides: TGCGCCAGCAGCCAGGGACAGGGGGCCGGTCAGCCCCAGCATTTT. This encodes CASSQGQGAGQPQHF.

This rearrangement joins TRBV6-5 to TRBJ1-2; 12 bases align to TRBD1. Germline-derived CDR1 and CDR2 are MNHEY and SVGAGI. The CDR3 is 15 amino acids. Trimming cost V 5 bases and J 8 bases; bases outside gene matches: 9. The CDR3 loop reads CASSPGTGGYVGYTF. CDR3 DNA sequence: TGTGCCAGCAGTCCTGGGACAGGGGGCTATGTGGGCTACACCTTC.

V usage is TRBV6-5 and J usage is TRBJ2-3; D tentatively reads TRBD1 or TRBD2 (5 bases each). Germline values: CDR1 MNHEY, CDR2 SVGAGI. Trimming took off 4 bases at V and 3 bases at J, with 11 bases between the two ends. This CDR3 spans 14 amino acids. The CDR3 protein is CASSSRDGTDTQYF. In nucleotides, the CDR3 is TGTGCCAGCAGTTCCAGGGACGGAACAGATACGCAGTATTTT.

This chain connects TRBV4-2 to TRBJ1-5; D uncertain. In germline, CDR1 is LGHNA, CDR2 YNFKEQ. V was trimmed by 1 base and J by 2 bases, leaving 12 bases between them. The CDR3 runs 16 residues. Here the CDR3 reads CASSQVRSAGNQPQHF. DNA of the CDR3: TGTGCCAGCAGCCAAGTCCGCTCCGCGGGCAATCAGCCCCAGCATTTT.